This T cell receptor (beta chain) was observed in a study of T cells and Merkel cell carcinoma outcomes. TCRdb's table, derived via immunoSEQ multiplex PCR, lists solely in-frame clones and lacks some. The sample gives around 2,800 clones, nearly 80% of which show up once; 15% to 20% is in the top ten. This CDR3 comprises 10 residues. Germline V gives CDR1 DFQATT, CDR2 SNEGSKA (reference sequence). V was clipped by 3 bases and J by 10 bases, with 9 bases between them. A note on this clone: Its matching antigen is unknown.

Study-level results: In Merkel cell carcinoma, repertoire and T-cell density reportedly predicted outcomes.

The sample consisted of tumor tissue from Merkel cell carcinoma. The rearrangement uses TRBV20-1 and TRBJ1-2; weak D call: TRBD1 (5 bases). The receptor was derived from a human donor with Merkel cell carcinoma. CDR3: CSASGGIYTF. The CDR3, as DNA: TGCAGTGCTAGCGGGGGGATCTACACCTTC.